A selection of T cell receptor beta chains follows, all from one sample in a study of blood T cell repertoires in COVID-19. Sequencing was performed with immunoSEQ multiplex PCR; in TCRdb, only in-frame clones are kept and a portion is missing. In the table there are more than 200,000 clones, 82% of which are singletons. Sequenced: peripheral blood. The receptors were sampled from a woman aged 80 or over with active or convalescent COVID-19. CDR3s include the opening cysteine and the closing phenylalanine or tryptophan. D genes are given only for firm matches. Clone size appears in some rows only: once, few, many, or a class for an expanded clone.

DNA: TGTGCCAGCAGCTTACATCACAGTGCCTCTGGAAACACCATATATTTT
CDR3: CASSLHHSASGNTIYF
J: TRBJ1-3
D: .
size: .
V: TRBV7-9

DNA: TGTGCCAGCGCGACGGTGCTGCAGGGCGAGCAGTACTTC
CDR3: CASATVLQGEQYF
J: TRBJ2-7
D: .
size: .
V: TRBV2

DNA: TGTGCCTGGAGTGTTAGTCTTCTCGGCAATGAGCAGTTCTTC
CDR3: CAWSVSLLGNEQFF
J: TRBJ2-1
D: .
size: few
V: TRBV30

DNA: TGTGCCAGCAGTTCCCGGGACAGGTCTATTACAGATACGCAGTATTTT
CDR3: CASSSRDRSITDTQYF
J: TRBJ2-3
D: TRBD1
size: once
V: TRBV6-5

DNA: TGCGCCAGCAGCTTGGGGGGAGGGATGGTTAATTCACCCCTCCACTTT
CDR3: CASSLGGGMVNSPLHF
J: TRBJ1-6
D: .
size: .
V: TRBV5-1

DNA: TGTGCCTGGAGTATGGCGGGAGCTTCCTATGGCTACACCTTC
CDR3: CAWSMAGASYGYTF
J: TRBJ1-2
D: .
size: .
V: TRBV30

DNA: TGTGCCTGGAGTCCTACAGGGATAAGTCGGGAAAAACTGTTTTTT
CDR3: CAWSPTGISREKLFF
J: TRBJ1-4
D: .
size: .
V: TRBV30

DNA: TGCGCCAGCAGCCCCGGGGTTTACGACTATGGCTACACCTTC
CDR3: CASSPGVYDYGYTF
J: TRBJ1-2
D: .
size: .
V: TRBV10-2

DNA: TGTGCCAGCAGACTACGACAGGGCGGTGAGCAGTTCTTC
CDR3: CASRLRQGGEQFF
J: TRBJ2-1
D: TRBD1
size: .
V: TRBV2

DNA: TGTGCCAGCAGCCAAGTGAGGTCCGGAGAGACCCAGTACTTC
CDR3: CASSQVRSGETQYF
J: TRBJ2-5
D: .
size: .
V: TRBV3-1/TRBV3-2

DNA: TGCGCCAGCAGCTTGAGTGGTGGGCGTAGGCAGCTGCTTGGCTACACCTTC
CDR3: CASSLSGGRRQLLGYTF
J: TRBJ1-2
D: .
size: .
V: TRBV5-1

DNA: TGTGCCAGCTACAGTGGGAGTAGAGGCGCTTTCTTT
CDR3: CASYSGSRGAFF
J: TRBJ1-1
D: .
size: .
V: TRBV2

DNA: TGTGCCAGCATAACAGGGGCGTTCAATCAGCCCCAGCATTTT
CDR3: CASITGAFNQPQHF
J: TRBJ1-5
D: TRBD1
size: once
V: TRBV6-5

DNA: TGTGCCAGCAGCTTTAACACCAGGGGAACACCCCTCCACTTT
CDR3: CASSFNTRGTPLHF
J: TRBJ1-6
D: .
size: .
V: TRBV13

DNA: TGTGCCAGCAGCCGTGGAGGCCCTCCGGCCAATGAGCAGTTCTTC
CDR3: CASSRGGPPANEQFF
J: TRBJ2-1
D: .
size: .
V: TRBV7-9

DNA: TGTGCCAGCAGCCCCATGACGGGGAGGGTCAATCAGCCCCAGCATTTT
CDR3: CASSPMTGRVNQPQHF
J: TRBJ1-5
D: .
size: .
V: TRBV6-6

DNA: TGTGCCACCAGTGATTTGCTGGGCTACACCTTC
CDR3: CATSDLLGYTF
J: TRBJ1-2
D: .
size: .
V: TRBV24-1

DNA: TGTGCCAGCAGCTTGGACTCGAGGGTAAATGGCTACACCTTC
CDR3: CASSLDSRVNGYTF
J: TRBJ1-2
D: .
size: .
V: TRBV5-6

DNA: TGCGCCAGCAGCTTGTACCGAACTAGCGGGAGGCAAGGGTACAATGAGCAGTTCTTC
CDR3: CASSLYRTSGRQGYNEQFF
J: TRBJ2-1
D: TRBD2
size: .
V: TRBV5-1

DNA: TGTGCCAGCAGCGGGACTAGCTCCTACGAGCAGTACTTC
CDR3: CASSGTSSYEQYF
J: TRBJ2-7
D: TRBD2
size: .
V: TRBV5-4

DNA: TGTGCCAGCTGGACTAGCGTCTACAATGAGCAGTTCTTC
CDR3: CASWTSVYNEQFF
J: TRBJ2-1
D: TRBD2
size: once
V: TRBV7-2

DNA: TGCGCCAGCAGCACTGGACAGGGAATGACTGAAGCTTTCTTT
CDR3: CASSTGQGMTEAFF
J: TRBJ1-1
D: TRBD1
size: .
V: TRBV5-1

DNA: TGTGCCAGCAGCCCTAGCCCGTCTAATGAAAAACTGTTTTTT
CDR3: CASSPSPSNEKLFF
J: TRBJ1-4
D: .
size: once
V: TRBV3-1/TRBV3-2

DNA: TGCGCCAGCAGTCGGGGGATGATAGGGAACACTGAAGCTTTCTTT
CDR3: CASSRGMIGNTEAFF
J: TRBJ1-1
D: .
size: .
V: TRBV5-1

DNA: TGTGCCAGTAGTGCCCGAAGACTAGCGGGAGGGGACGGGGAGCAGTTCTTC
CDR3: CASSARRLAGGDGEQFF
J: TRBJ2-1
D: TRBD2
size: .
V: TRBV19

DNA: TGTGCCAGCAGTTCACAGGGGGCCCTACCGAACACTGAAGCTTTCTTT
CDR3: CASSSQGALPNTEAFF
J: TRBJ1-1
D: TRBD1
size: once
V: TRBV6-6

DNA: TGTGCCAGCAGCCCGGACAGTTACAATGAGCAGTTCTTC
CDR3: CASSPDSYNEQFF
J: TRBJ2-1
D: .
size: .
V: TRBV11-2

DNA: TGTGCCAGCAGCTTGGACAGGGTTCAAGAGACCCAGTACTTC
CDR3: CASSLDRVQETQYF
J: TRBJ2-5
D: .
size: once
V: TRBV5-5

DNA: TGCGCCAGCAGCCAAGTGGACTTTACAGATACGCAGTATTTT
CDR3: CASSQVDFTDTQYF
J: TRBJ2-3
D: .
size: .
V: TRBV4-1

DNA: TGTGCCAGTAGTATATCCGCTGGGTCAGGGCGCCCTGGCTACACCTTC
CDR3: CASSISAGSGRPGYTF
J: TRBJ1-2
D: .
size: .
V: TRBV19

DNA: TGTGCCAGCAGCAACAGAAGCAGATCAGGATTGTCATCCTACAATGAGCAGTTCTTC
CDR3: CASSNRSRSGLSSYNEQFF
J: TRBJ2-1
D: .
size: .
V: TRBV21-1

DNA: TGTGCCATCAGTGTCGCTAGCGGATCCTACGAGCAGTACTTC
CDR3: CAISVASGSYEQYF
J: TRBJ2-7
D: TRBD2
size: .
V: TRBV10-3

DNA: TGTGCCACCAGTGATTTATATGAGACAGGGTCGAATGAGCAGTTCTTC
CDR3: CATSDLYETGSNEQFF
J: TRBJ2-1
D: TRBD1
size: few
V: TRBV24-1

DNA: TGCGCCAGCAGCTTGGGACTAGCACCTAATGAGCAGTTCTTC
CDR3: CASSLGLAPNEQFF
J: TRBJ2-1
D: TRBD2
size: .
V: TRBV5-1

DNA: TGTGCCAGCAGCTTAGGGTTTCAGCGGGAGGGCCGTCGGAGGAATGAGCAGTTCTTC
CDR3: CASSLGFQREGRRRNEQFF
J: TRBJ2-1
D: TRBD2
size: .
V: TRBV7-6

DNA: TGCAGCGTGCGGGACAGGGGGCAGCACACCGGGGAGCTGTTTTTT
CDR3: CSVRDRGQHTGELFF
J: TRBJ2-2
D: TRBD1
size: .
V: TRBV29-1

DNA: TGTGCCAGCGTCGCATCGCGGGGGGCGTACGGTGAGCAGTTCTTC
CDR3: CASVASRGAYGEQFF
J: TRBJ2-1
D: TRBD2
size: .
V: TRBV6-5

DNA: TGCGCCAGCAGCTCTCAGGGGGCTGCCAAAAACATTCAGTACTTC
CDR3: CASSSQGAAKNIQYF
J: TRBJ2-4
D: TRBD1
size: .
V: TRBV5-1

DNA: TGTGCCACCAGCAGAGCCCCCGCAGGGACCTACGAGCAGTACTTC
CDR3: CATSRAPAGTYEQYF
J: TRBJ2-7
D: .
size: .
V: TRBV15

DNA: TGCGCCAGCAGGAGCGACCCTTGGCGGATCCCAAAGAAGAACACTGAAGCTTTCTTT
CDR3: CASRSDPWRIPKKNTEAFF
J: TRBJ1-1
D: .
size: .
V: TRBV10-1

DNA: TGTGCCAGCAGTGAATCCCCCCAACCCCTCCACTTT
CDR3: CASSESPQPLHF
J: TRBJ1-6
D: .
size: .
V: TRBV25-1

DNA: TGTGCCAGCAGCCAGGGGACTAGCACAGATACGCAGTATTTT
CDR3: CASSQGTSTDTQYF
J: TRBJ2-3
D: .
size: .
V: TRBV4-2

DNA: TGTGCCAGCAGCACCCGGGAGATCAACTACACCTTC
CDR3: CASSTREINYTF
J: TRBJ1-2
D: .
size: .
V: TRBV7-8

DNA: TGTGCCAGCAGCCAGGCCGGGACAGCTGAAAAACTGTTTTTT
CDR3: CASSQAGTAEKLFF
J: TRBJ1-4
D: TRBD1
size: .
V: TRBV7-2

DNA: TGTGCCACCAGTGATCCGACAGGGTCTGAAGCTTTCTTT
CDR3: CATSDPTGSEAFF
J: TRBJ1-1
D: TRBD1
size: once
V: TRBV24-1

DNA: TGTGCCAGCACACCCTCTACGAACACTGAAGCTTTCTTT
CDR3: CASTPSTNTEAFF
J: TRBJ1-1
D: .
size: .
V: TRBV12-3/TRBV12-4